These T cell receptor beta chains were read from a single sample in a study of cytomegalovirus exposure and HLA in healthy donors. The protocol was immunoSEQ multiplex PCR, while the TCRdb copy is restricted to in-frame clones and leaves out a portion. This table holds 100,000 to 120,000 clones, approximately 69% found once. Specimen: PBMCs. Receptor source: a man aged 25 to 40 in good health and CMV-seronegative. Each CDR3 is given with its conserved first and last residue. D genes are given only for firm matches. Clone size is stated in some rows and not others, as once, few, many or a class when expanded.

J gene | V gene | D gene | clone size | CDR3 DNA | CDR3 protein
TRBJ1-2 | TRBV28 | - | - | TGTGCCAGCGCCCTGATTGGGGAAGCGGGAAGGAGCTACACCTTC | CASALIGEAGRSYTF
TRBJ2-1 | TRBV30 | TRBD2 | - | TGTGCCTGGACCACAACTAGCGGGCACTACAATGAGCAGTTCTTC | CAWTTTSGHYNEQFF
TRBJ1-5 | TRBV5-6 | - | - | TGTGCCAGCAGCTTGTGGGCGTCTAGCAATCAGCCCCAGCATTTT | CASSLWASSNQPQHF
TRBJ1-1 | TRBV7-2 | TRBD1 | - | TGTGCCAGCAGCGCACGACAGGGGAGAACCACGAACACTGAAGCTTTCTTT | CASSARQGRTTNTEAFF
TRBJ1-6 | TRBV28 | - | once | TGTGCCAGCAGTTTCCAGGTCTATAATTCACCCCTCCACTTT | CASSFQVYNSPLHF
TRBJ2-7 | TRBV4-2 | TRBD2 | once | TGTGCCAGCAGCTACGGGACTGGGACCGGGAGGAGCTCCTACGAGCAGTACTTC | CASSYGTGTGRSSYEQYF
TRBJ1-1 | TRBV5-4 | - | - | TGTGCCAGCAGCTTGGTTGGAGGGGAGAACACTGAAGCTTTCTTT | CASSLVGGENTEAFF
TRBJ1-4 | TRBV4-2 | - | - | TGTGCCAGCAGCCAAGGACCGGGACAAAACGAAAAACTGTTTTTT | CASSQGPGQNEKLFF
TRBJ1-1 | TRBV4-2 | - | - | TGTGCCAGCAGCCGGAGTGAAACGGAGGACACTGAAGCTTTCTTT | CASSRSETEDTEAFF
TRBJ2-5 | TRBV5-1 | - | - | TGCGCCAGCAGCGGACTACATTCTGGCCAGTACTTC | CASSGLHSGQYF
TRBJ2-3 | TRBV25-1 | - | - | TGTGCCAGCACCTCTTCAGTGAGCACAGATACGCAGTATTTT | CASTSSVSTDTQYF
TRBJ2-7 | TRBV28 | TRBD2 | - | TGTGCCAGCAGTTCGCTAGCGGGGGGGCACTACGAGCAGTACTTC | CASSSLAGGHYEQYF
TRBJ2-7 | TRBV7-9 | TRBD1 | - | TGTGCCAGCAGCTCCGGGACAGGCTCCTACGAGCAGTACTTC | CASSSGTGSYEQYF
TRBJ1-5 | TRBV30 | - | - | TGTGCCTGGAGTGTACAGGGTGGTCAGCCCCAGCATTTT | CAWSVQGGQPQHF
TRBJ2-7 | TRBV10-2 | - | - | TGCGCCAGCAGTGATGTTCGGGGACAAGGGATTCGAGAGCAGTACTTC | CASSDVRGQGIREQYF
TRBJ1-4 | TRBV28 | TRBD1 | - | TGTGCCAGCAGTTTATTGGGACAGGGTGGGGAAAAACTGTTTTTT | CASSLLGQGGEKLFF
TRBJ2-3 | TRBV5-1 | TRBD2 | - | TGCGCCAGCAGCTCCCTGACTAGCGGGCGCTCTAGCACAGATACGCAGTATTTT | CASSSLTSGRSSTDTQYF
TRBJ1-2 | TRBV19 | - | - | TGTGCCAGTAGTATACCCGGGTCCAACTATGGCTACACCTTC | CASSIPGSNYGYTF
TRBJ1-1 | TRBV2 | - | - | TGTGCCAGCAGGAAGGACAGGAACACTGAAGCTTTCTTT | CASRKDRNTEAFF
TRBJ2-7 | TRBV27 | - | - | TGTGCCAGCAAAAGTCGCAGGGGCGAGCAGTACTTC | CASKSRRGEQYF
TRBJ2-3 | TRBV5-4 | TRBD2 | - | TGTGCCAGCAGCTTAGGACTAGCGGGACTGACAGATACGCAGTATTTT | CASSLGLAGLTDTQYF
TRBJ1-2 | TRBV6-5 | TRBD1 | - | TGTGCCAGCAATCCTAGACAGGGGGCGCATGGCTACACCTTC | CASNPRQGAHGYTF
TRBJ1-2 | TRBV28 | - | - | TGTGCCAGCAGTTGGCTCGGGACCAGGGGCCATGGCTACACCTTC | CASSWLGTRGHGYTF
TRBJ1-4 | TRBV19 | TRBD1 | - | TGTGCCAGTAGACGGACAGGGGACTGGAGTGAAAAACTGTTTTTT | CASRRTGDWSEKLFF
TRBJ2-7 | TRBV5-1 | TRBD1 | - | TGCGCCAGCAGCCTACGGACAGGGGAGGTCTACGAGCAGTACTTC | CASSLRTGEVYEQYF
TRBJ2-7 | TRBV6-5 | - | - | TGTGCCAGCAGTTACTATCGGGACTCCTACGAGCAGTACTTC | CASSYYRDSYEQYF
TRBJ2-1 | TRBV28 | TRBD2 | - | TGTGCCATCGGACTAGCGGCTTACAATGAGCAGTTCTTC | CAIGLAAYNEQFF
TRBJ2-3 | TRBV12-5 | - | - | TGTGCTAGTGGACCAGGTGAAGATACGCAGTATTTT | CASGPGEDTQYF
TRBJ1-6 | TRBV4-3 | - | - | TGCGCCAGCAGCCAAGAAATTGGCCAGGGGAATTCACCCCTCCACTTT | CASSQEIGQGNSPLHF
TRBJ2-2 | TRBV5-6 | - | few | TGTGCCAGCAGCGGCCTCGGCAGGGGTCCGTCGGGCGGGGAGCTGTTTTTT | CASSGLGRGPSGGELFF